This T cell receptor (beta chain) was identified in a study of CD8 T cells in Susac syndrome. The RNA, 0.5 to 1 ug, was put through reverse transcription using random hexamers. TCRdb ran MiXCR on the immunoSEQ multiplex PCR reads and lists one entry per CDR3 protein. The sample holds a few hundred thousand distinct CDR3 sequences, under 95% seen once. V was pared by 0 bases and J by 5 bases, with 10 bases between. The CDR3 covers 14 residues. Germline V gives CDR1 SGHTA, CDR2 FQGNSA. This clonotype came up once. Sequencing of TCR beta drew on CD8+ and CD4+ T cells from blood. Specimen: CD4+ T cells from PBMCs. The V and J genes are TRBV7-2 and TRBJ2-5; D remains unclear. The clonotype originates from a human donor with multiple sclerosis. CDR3 DNA: TGTGCCAGCAGCTTAGCAGGGAATGGGGAGACCCAGTACTTC. Protein product: CASSLAGNGETQYF.